The source of this T cell receptor beta chain is a study of cytomegalovirus exposure and HLA in healthy donors. In the study overall: In an early release, HLA-typed donors contributed about 79 million unique TCR sequences.

Primers for the PCR totalled 60 Vbeta and 13 Jbeta. The assay was immunoSEQ multiplex PCR, and TCRdb's table has in-frame clones only and misses some. The specimen's table records roughly 120,000 clones. With 5 bases removed from V and 7 bases from J, the gap between germline ends came to 10 bases. CDR3 length: 12 amino acids. Germline CDR1 reads SEHNR; CDR2 reads FQNEAQ (reference sequence). The chain couples TRBV7-9 to TRBJ2-3; D gene unclear. This clonotype was sampled from a man aged 35 to 55 in good health and CMV-seronegative. The sequenced material came from PBMCs. Here the CDR3 reads CASSPSSYTQYF. In DNA, the CDR3 is TGTGCCAGCAGCCCCTCCAGTTATACGCAGTATTTT.